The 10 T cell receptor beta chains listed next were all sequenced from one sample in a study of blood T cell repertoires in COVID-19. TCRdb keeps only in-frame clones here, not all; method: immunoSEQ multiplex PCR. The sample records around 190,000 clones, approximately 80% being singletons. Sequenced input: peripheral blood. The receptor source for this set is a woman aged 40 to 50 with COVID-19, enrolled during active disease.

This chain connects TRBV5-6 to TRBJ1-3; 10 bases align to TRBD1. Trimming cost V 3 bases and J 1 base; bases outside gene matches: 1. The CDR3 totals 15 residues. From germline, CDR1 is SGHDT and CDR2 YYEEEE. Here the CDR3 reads CASSWDRGSGNTIYF. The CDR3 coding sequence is TGTGCCAGCAGCTGGGACAGGGGTTCTGGAAACACCATATATTTT.

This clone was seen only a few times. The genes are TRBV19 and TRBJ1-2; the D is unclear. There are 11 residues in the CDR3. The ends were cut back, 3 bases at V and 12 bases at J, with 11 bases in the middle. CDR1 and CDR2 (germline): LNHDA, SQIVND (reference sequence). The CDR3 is CASSIGETHTF. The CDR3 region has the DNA TGTGCCAGTAGTATTGGAGAAACGCACACCTTC. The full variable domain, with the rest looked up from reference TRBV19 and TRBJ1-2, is DGGITQSPKYLFRKEGQNVTLSCEQNLNHDAMYWYRQDPGQGLRLIYYSQIVNDFQKGDIAEGYSVSREKKESFPLTVTSAQKNPTAFYLCASSIGETHTFGSGTRLTVV.

The CDR3 loop is CASSGRGAAGDTIYF. The CDR3 DNA follows: TGTGCCAGCAGCGGGAGAGGAGCGGCGGGGGACACCATATATTTT. J is TRBJ1-3 and V is TRBV9; D perhaps matches TRBD1 (5 bases). Trimming removed 3 bases from V and 8 bases from J, with 18 bases in between. The CDR3 runs to 15 residues. Germline V gene data show CDR1 as SGDLS and CDR2 as YYNGEE.

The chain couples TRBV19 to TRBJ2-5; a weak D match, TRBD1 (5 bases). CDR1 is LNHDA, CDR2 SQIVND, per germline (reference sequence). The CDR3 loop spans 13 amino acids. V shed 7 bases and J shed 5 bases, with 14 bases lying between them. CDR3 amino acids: CASTDGWGETQYF. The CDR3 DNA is TGTGCCAGTACGGACGGTTGGGGCGAGACCCAGTACTTC.

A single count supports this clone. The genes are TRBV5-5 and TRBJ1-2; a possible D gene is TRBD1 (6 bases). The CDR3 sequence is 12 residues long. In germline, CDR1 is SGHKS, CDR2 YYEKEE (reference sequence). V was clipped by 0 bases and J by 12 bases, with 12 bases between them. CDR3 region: CASSLASAGDTF. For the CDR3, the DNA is TGTGCCAGCAGCTTGGCATCCGCAGGGGACACCTTC. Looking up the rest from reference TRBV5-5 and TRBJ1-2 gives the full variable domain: DAGVTQSPTHLIKTRGQQVTLRCSPISGHKSVSWYQQVLGQGPQFIFQYYEKEERGRGNFPDRFSARQFPNYSSELNVNALLLGDSALYLCASSLASAGDTFGSGTRLTVV.

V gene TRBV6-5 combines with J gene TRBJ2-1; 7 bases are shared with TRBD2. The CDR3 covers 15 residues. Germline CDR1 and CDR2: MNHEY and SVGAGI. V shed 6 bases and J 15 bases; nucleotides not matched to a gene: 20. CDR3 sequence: CASRDGISGGARGFF. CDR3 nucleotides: TGTGCCAGCAGGGATGGTATCTCGGGGGGAGCTAGGGGGTTCTTC.

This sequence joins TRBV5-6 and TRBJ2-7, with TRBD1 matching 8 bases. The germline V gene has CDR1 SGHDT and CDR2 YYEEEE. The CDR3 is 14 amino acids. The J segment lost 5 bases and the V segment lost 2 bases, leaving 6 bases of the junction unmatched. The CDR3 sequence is CASSFPGQDDEQYV. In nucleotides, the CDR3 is TGTGCCAGCAGCTTCCCGGGACAGGACGACGAGCAGTACGTC.

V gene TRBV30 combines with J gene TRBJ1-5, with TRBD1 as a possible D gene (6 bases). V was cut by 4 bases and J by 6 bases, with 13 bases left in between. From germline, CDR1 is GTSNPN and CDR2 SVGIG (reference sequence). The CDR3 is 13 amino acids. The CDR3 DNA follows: TGTGCCTGGACACAGGGAGGGGCTCAGCCCCAGCATTTT. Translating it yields CAWTQGGAQPQHF.

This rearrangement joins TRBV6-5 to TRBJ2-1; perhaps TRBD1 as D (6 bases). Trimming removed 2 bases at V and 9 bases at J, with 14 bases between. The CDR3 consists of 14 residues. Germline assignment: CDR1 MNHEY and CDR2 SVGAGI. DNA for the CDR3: TGTGCCAGCAGTTACGTGCGCATGGGGGCTGAGCAGTTCTTC. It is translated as CASSYVRMGAEQFF.

The CDR3 loop reads CASRSHLNTEAFF. In nucleotides, the CDR3 is TGTGCCAGCAGATCACACCTTAACACTGAAGCTTTCTTT. The V gene is TRBV12-3 or TRBV12-4, the J gene TRBJ1-1; D gene ambiguous. CDR3 length: 13 residues. The V gene lost 6 bases and the J gene lost 2 bases, with 10 bases spanning the gap.